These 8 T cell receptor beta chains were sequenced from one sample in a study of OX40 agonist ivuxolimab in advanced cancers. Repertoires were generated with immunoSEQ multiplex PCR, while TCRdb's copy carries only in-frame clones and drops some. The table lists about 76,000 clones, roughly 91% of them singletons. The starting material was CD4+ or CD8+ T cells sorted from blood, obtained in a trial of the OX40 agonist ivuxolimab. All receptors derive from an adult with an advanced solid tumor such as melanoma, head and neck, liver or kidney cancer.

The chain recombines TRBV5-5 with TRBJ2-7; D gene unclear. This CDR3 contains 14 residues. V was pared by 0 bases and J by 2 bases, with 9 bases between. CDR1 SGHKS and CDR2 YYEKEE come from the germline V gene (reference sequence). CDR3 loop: CASSLVAGPYEQYF. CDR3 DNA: TGTGCCAGCAGCTTGGTAGCCGGACCCTACGAGCAGTACTTC.

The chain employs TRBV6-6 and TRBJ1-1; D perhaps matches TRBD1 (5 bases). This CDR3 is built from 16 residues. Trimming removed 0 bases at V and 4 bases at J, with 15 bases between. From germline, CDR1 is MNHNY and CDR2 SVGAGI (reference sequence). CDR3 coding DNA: TGTGCCAGCAGTTACTCTTTGGCAGGGAGGACCACTGAAGCTTTCTTT. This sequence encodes CASSYSLAGRTTEAFF.

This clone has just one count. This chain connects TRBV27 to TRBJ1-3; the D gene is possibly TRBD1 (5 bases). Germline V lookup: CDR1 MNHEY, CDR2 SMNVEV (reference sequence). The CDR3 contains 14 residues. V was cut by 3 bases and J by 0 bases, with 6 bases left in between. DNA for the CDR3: TGTGCCAGCAGTTTCCAGGGCTCTGGAAACACCATATATTTT. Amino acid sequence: CASSFQGSGNTIYF.

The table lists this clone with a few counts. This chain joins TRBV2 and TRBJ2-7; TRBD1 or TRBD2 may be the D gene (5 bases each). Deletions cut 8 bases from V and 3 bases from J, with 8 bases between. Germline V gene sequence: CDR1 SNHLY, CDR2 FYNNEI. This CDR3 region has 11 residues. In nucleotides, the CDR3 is TGTGCCAGCGTGGGGGTCTACGAGCAGTACTTC. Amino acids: CASVGVYEQYF. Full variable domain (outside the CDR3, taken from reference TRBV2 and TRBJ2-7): EPEVTQTPSHQVTQMGQEVILRCVPISNHLYFYWYRQILGQKVEFLVSFYNNEISEKSEIFDDQFSVERPDGSNFTLKIRSTKLEDSAMYFCASVGVYEQYFGPGTRLTVT.

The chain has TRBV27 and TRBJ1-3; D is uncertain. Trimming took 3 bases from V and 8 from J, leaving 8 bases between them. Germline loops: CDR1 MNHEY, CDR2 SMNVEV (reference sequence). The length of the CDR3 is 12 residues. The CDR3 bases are TGTGCCAGCAGTTTCTCGGTTTACACCATATATTTT. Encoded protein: CASSFSVYTIYF.

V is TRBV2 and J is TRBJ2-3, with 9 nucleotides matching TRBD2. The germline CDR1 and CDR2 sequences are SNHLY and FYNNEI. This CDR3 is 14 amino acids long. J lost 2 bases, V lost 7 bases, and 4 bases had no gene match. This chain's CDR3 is CASTLAGYTDTQYF. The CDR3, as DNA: TGTGCCAGCACCCTAGCGGGGTACACAGATACGCAGTATTTT.

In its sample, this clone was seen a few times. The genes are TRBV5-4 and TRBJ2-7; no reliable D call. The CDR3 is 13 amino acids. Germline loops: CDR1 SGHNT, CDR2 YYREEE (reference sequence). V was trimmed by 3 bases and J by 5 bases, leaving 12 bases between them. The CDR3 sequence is CASSYYSTDEQYF. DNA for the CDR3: TGTGCCAGCAGCTATTACAGTACCGACGAGCAGTACTTC.

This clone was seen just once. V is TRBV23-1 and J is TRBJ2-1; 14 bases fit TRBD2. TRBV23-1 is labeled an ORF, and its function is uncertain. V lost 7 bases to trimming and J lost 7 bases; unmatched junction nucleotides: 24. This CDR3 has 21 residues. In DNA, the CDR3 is TGCGCCAGCACCTCGCCAGGGCTTAGACTAGCGGGAGGGCCTAAGAGGAATGAGCAGTTCTTC. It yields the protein CASTSPGLRLAGGPKRNEQFF.